The entry that follows covers one TCR beta chain sequence. Its antigen is unidentified. These data belong to a study of PD-1 blockade in classical Hodgkin lymphoma. Study-level points and caveats: Initiation of nivolumab under 1 year after ASCT led to exclusion of patients. CD4+ TCR diversity, unlike CD8+, climbed significantly by C4D1.

Sequenced by immunoSEQ multiplex PCR; TCRdb stores in-frame clones only, minus some. Of about 39,000 clones in the sample, 77% were seen once. Noted time point: cycle 4 day 1 (C4D1), after more than five weeks of nivolumab. Each and every patient relapsed after autologous stem cell transplantation, and patients got differing brentuximab vedotin exposure. Patients' outcomes at their best amounted to complete response, partial response or progressive disease. The V gene's germline CDR1 is SNHLY and CDR2 FYNNEI. The ends were cut back, 7 bases at V and 3 bases at J, with 13 bases in the middle. The CDR3 consists of 13 residues.

The clonotype comes from a human donor with classical Hodgkin lymphoma. The rearrangement joins TRBV2 to TRBJ2-7, with no clear D. The source material was peripheral blood mononuclear cells (PBMCs), sampled before the fourth cycle of nivolumab. The CDR3, as DNA: TGTGCCAGCAAGAATTCGCAGCTCTACGAGCAGTACTTC. Protein: CASKNSQLYEQYF.